What follows are 27 T cell receptor beta chains derived from one specimen sequenced in a study of blood T cell repertoires in COVID-19. Assay: immunoSEQ multiplex PCR; the TCRdb copy retains only in-frame clones and omits some. The repertoire holds about 440,000 clones, around 90% seen once, with less than 0.75% in the top ten. Source material: PBMCs or T cells enriched from blood (not recorded which). The origin of the receptors is a man between 18 and 35 years old who had recovered from COVID-19.

The V call is TRBV2, the J call TRBJ2-4; 7 bases align to TRBD1. V trimming: 3 bases; J trimming: 3 bases; junction bases outside the gene matches: 5. This CDR3 is 15 amino acids long. Germline lookup yields CDR1 SNHLY and CDR2 FYNNEI. This CDR3 reads CASSDRQGGKNIQYF. CDR3 DNA: TGTGCCAGCAGTGACCGACAGGGTGGCAAAAACATTCAGTACTTC.

V usage is TRBV11-2 and J usage is TRBJ2-1; D unresolved. Germline CDR1 SGHAT, CDR2 FQNNGV. Trimming shortened V by 1 base and J by 4 bases, and 8 bases separated the two germline ends. The CDR3 totals 14 residues. The CDR3 sequence is CASSLVGRYNEQFF. The DNA of the CDR3 is TGTGCCAGCAGCTTAGTAGGCAGGTACAATGAGCAGTTCTTC.

The CDR3, as DNA: TGTGCCAGCAGCTCGCAGGGGGCAGGGGCTGAAAAACTGTTTTTT. This codes for CASSSQGAGAEKLFF. The gene calls are TRBV7-2 and TRBJ1-4, with 8 bases that match TRBD1. Germline assignment: CDR1 SGHTA and CDR2 FQGNSA. The CDR3 has 15 amino acids. The V gene end was trimmed by 4 bases and the J gene end by 7 bases; junction bases not matched to a gene: 8.

The chain carries TRBV19 and TRBJ1-5; tentatively, D is TRBD1 (6 bases). Trimming removed 1 base at V and 2 bases at J, with 12 bases between. CDR3 length: 16 amino acids. CDR1 LNHDA and CDR2 SQIVND come from the germline V gene (reference sequence). For the CDR3, the DNA is TGTGCCAGTAGTATAGGTGGCAGGGGTGGCAATCAGCCCCAGCATTTT. Residues: CASSIGGRGGNQPQHF.

This clone was seen only once. This chain joins TRBV4-1 and TRBJ2-1; 7 nucleotides line up with TRBD2. Germline V gene sequence: CDR1 MGHRA, CDR2 YSYEKL. The CDR3 sequence is 15 residues long. V lost 3 bases to trimming and J lost 9 bases; unmatched junction nucleotides: 11. As DNA, the CDR3 is TGCGCCAGCAGCCAGGTAGGACTAGTGTCACCTGAGCAGTTCTTC. Translated: CASSQVGLVSPEQFF.

CDR3 in DNA: TGCGCCAGCAGCTCCGGGACAGGGACGCCTAATGAAAAACTGTTTTTT. This gives the protein CASSSGTGTPNEKLFF. The chain joins TRBV5-1 to TRBJ1-4; 9 positions match TRBD1. This CDR3 spans 16 amino acids. Germline CDR1 SGHRS, CDR2 YFSETQ. Trimming removed 3 bases from V and 3 bases from J; junction bases left unmatched: 6.

The genes are TRBV6-2 or TRBV6-3 and TRBJ2-7; 8 bases align to TRBD1. Unmatched junction bases numbered 2, after V lost 5 bases and J lost 8 bases. The CDR3 contains 11 residues. Germline CDR1 MNHEY, CDR2 SVGEGT. Here the CDR3 DNA reads TGTGCCAGCAGTACAGGGGGACAGCAGTACTTC. Translated, it gives CASSTGGQQYF.

The chain employs TRBV2 and TRBJ2-7, with D unclear. This CDR3 has 13 residues. V gave up 6 bases and J gave up 6 bases, with 15 bases separating them. CDR1 and CDR2 from the germline V gene are SNHLY and FYNNEI. The CDR3 sequence: CASSTLVGGEQYF. As DNA, the CDR3 is TGTGCCAGCAGCACCCTGGTTGGCGGCGAGCAGTACTTC.

The chain has TRBV10-3 and TRBJ1-4, with D maybe TRBD1 (5 bases). The CDR3 sequence is 16 residues long. Trimming took off 0 bases at V and 0 bases at J, with 8 bases between the two ends. CDR1 and CDR2 (germline): ENHRY, SYGVKD. The chain's CDR3 is CAISESTAATNEKLFF. The CDR3 nucleotides are TGTGCCATCAGTGAGTCGACAGCTGCAACTAATGAAAAACTGTTTTTT.

The chain uses TRBV19 and TRBJ1-1; tentative D call: TRBD1 (5 bases). This CDR3 is built from 13 residues. V was cut by 0 bases and J by 3 bases, with 5 bases left in between. CDR1 and CDR2 (germline): LNHDA, SQIVND (reference sequence). The CDR3 protein is CASSIEGHTEAFF. The CDR3 DNA reads TGTGCCAGTAGTATAGAGGGGCACACTGAAGCTTTCTTT.

The chain recombines TRBV2 with TRBJ1-2, with a possible D match to TRBD1 (6 bases). Germline V gives CDR1 SNHLY, CDR2 FYNNEI. The CDR3 covers 14 residues. Trimming removed 7 bases at V and 4 bases at J, with 16 bases between. CDR3 region: CASTELVGGYGYTF. The CDR3 DNA follows: TGTGCCAGCACAGAGCTGGTAGGGGGCTATGGCTACACCTTC.

Details on this clone: Other DNA sequences in this specimen translate into the identical CDR3. The chain links TRBV28 to TRBJ2-7, with TRBD2 as a possible D gene (6 bases). The V end was cut by 4 bases, the J end by 2 bases, with 6 bases between. Per the germline V gene, CDR1 is MDHEN and CDR2 is SYDVKM. This CDR3 spans 12 amino acids. This CDR3 is CASSSGAYEQYF. In nucleotides, the CDR3 is TGTGCCAGCAGTTCGGGAGCCTACGAGCAGTACTTC. Complete variable domain (other parts from reference TRBV28 and TRBJ2-7): DVKVTQSSRYLVKRTGEKVFLECVQDMDHENMFWYRQDPGLGLRLIYFSYDVKMKEKGDIPEGYSVSREKKERFSLILESASTNQTSMYLCASSSGAYEQYFGPGTRLTVT.

This sequence joins TRBV2 and TRBJ2-7; unclear D gene. Germline CDR1 is SNHLY and CDR2 is FYNNEI. The CDR3 length is 11 residues. Trimming shortened V by 5 bases and J by 3 bases, and 5 bases separated the two germline ends. The chain's CDR3 is CASSPSYEQYF. CDR3 DNA sequence: TGTGCCAGCAGTCCTAGCTACGAGCAGTACTTC.

This sequence joins TRBV4-1 and TRBJ1-6; 9 bases match TRBD1. Germline values: CDR1 MGHRA, CDR2 YSYEKL. CDR3 size: 16 residues. Germline trimming cut 3 bases from V and 0 bases from J; bases unmatched to any gene: 0. The CDR3 sequence: CASSQGQGSYNSPLHF. CDR3 DNA sequence: TGCGCCAGCAGCCAGGGACAGGGCTCCTATAATTCACCCCTCCACTTT.

CDR3 bases: TGTGCCAGCAGTGTGGACAGTGAGAACTATGGCTACACCTTC. Amino acids: CASSVDSENYGYTF. V gene TRBV2 combines with J gene TRBJ1-2, with D possibly TRBD1 on 6 matching bases. V dropped 4 bases and J dropped 2 bases, with 11 bases sitting between them. This CDR3 is 14 amino acids long. Germline V CDR1 and CDR2: SNHLY, FYNNEI.

The chain has TRBV6-2 or TRBV6-3 and TRBJ1-1; D gene uncertain. This CDR3 is built from 13 residues. V lost 5 bases to trimming and J lost 1 base, with 8 bases between them. Germline V gene lookup returns CDR1 MNHEY and CDR2 SVGEGT. The CDR3 reads CASSTPWNTEAFF. The CDR3 DNA reads as TGTGCCAGCAGTACTCCTTGGAACACTGAAGCTTTCTTT.

The J gene is TRBJ1-2, the V gene TRBV29-1, with 8 bases fitting TRBD1. CDR3 size: 14 residues. Germline CDR1 reads SQVTM; CDR2 reads ANQGSEA. J lost 3 bases, V lost 4 bases, and 7 bases had no gene match. CDR3 region: CSVGPQGDDYGYTF. The CDR3 DNA follows: TGCAGCGTTGGCCCACAGGGGGACGACTATGGCTACACCTTC.

About this clone: A junction boundary mismatches the germline segment, possibly from a read error. The J gene is TRBJ1-2, the V gene TRBV18; D call uncertain. This CDR3 contains 13 residues. In germline, CDR1 is KGHSH, CDR2 LQKENI. CDR3 sequence reads: CASSPPPGYGYTF. Here the CDR3 DNA reads TGTGCCAGCTCCCCACCTCCGGGGTATGGCTACACCTTC.

The chain combines TRBV18 with TRBJ2-1, with D tentatively TRBD1 (6 bases). CDR3 length: 15 amino acids. Germline CDR1 and CDR2: KGHSH and LQKENI. Between the trimmed V and J ends, which lost 4 bases and 4 bases, there was a span of 14 bases. CDR3 DNA sequence: TGTGCCAGCTCACGACAGGCAAGGGGTTACAATGAGCAGTTCTTC. It codes for CASSRQARGYNEQFF. The whole variable domain, remainder taken from reference TRBV18 and TRBJ2-1, is NAGVMQNPRHLVRRRGQEARLRCSPMKGHSHVYWYRQLPEEGLKFMVYLQKENIIDESGMPKERFSAEFPKEGPSILRIQQVVRGDSAAYFCASSRQARGYNEQFFGPGTRLTVL.

On this clone itself: Relative to the germline gene, one junction end is altered; a read error may explain this. The rearrangement joins TRBV3-1 (or the pseudogene TRBV3-2) to TRBJ1-1; the match to TRBD1 covers 7 bases. The CDR3 has 15 residues. From germline, CDR1 is LGHDT and CDR2 YNNKEL (reference sequence). CDR3 nucleotides: TGTGCCAGCACCCAAAACAGGGGAAGGGGCACTGAAGCTTTCTTT. Translation gives CASTQNRGRGTEAFF.

This sequence joins TRBV27 and TRBJ2-3; D unresolved. Germline assignment: CDR1 MNHEY and CDR2 SMNVEV (reference sequence). V was shortened by 3 bases and J by 5 bases, with 9 bases between the two germline ends. The CDR3 extends over 13 amino acids. The DNA for the CDR3 is TGTGCCAGCAGTTTGGTTAGTCGAGATACGCAGTATTTT. As protein: CASSLVSRDTQYF.

A single count supports this clone. The chain employs TRBV6-6 and TRBJ1-1; tentatively, D is TRBD1 (5 bases). Germline V gives CDR1 MNHNY, CDR2 SVGAGI (reference sequence). Trimming removed 7 bases from V and 2 bases from J, with 11 bases in between. This CDR3 is 13 amino acids long. CDR3 sequence reads: CASNGGVNTEAFF. CDR3 coding DNA: TGTGCCAGCAACGGGGGGGTAAACACTGAAGCTTTCTTT.

For this clone: Compared with germline, one end of the junction differs, possibly owing to a read error. The chain employs TRBV2 and TRBJ1-2; D ambiguous. The CDR3 is 11 residues long. The V gene's germline CDR1 is SNHLY and CDR2 FYNNEI. The CDR3 bases are TGTGCCAGCAGTACTGATTCACAGCTCGATTTC. This sequence encodes CASSTDSQLDF.

This chain uses TRBV10-2 with TRBJ2-3, with 8 bases that match TRBD2. The CDR3 is made up of 17 amino acids. Trimming took 0 bases from V and 6 from J; bases not matched to a gene: 11. The germline V gene has CDR1 WSHSY and CDR2 SAAADI. CDR3: CASSESTIGGAFDTQYF. CDR3 coding DNA: TGCGCCAGCAGTGAGTCGACAATCGGGGGGGCCTTCGATACGCAGTATTTT.

In its sample, this clone was seen once. The rearrangement joins TRBV6-5 to TRBJ2-6; no clear D gene. The germline V gene has CDR1 MNHEY and CDR2 SVGAGI. V dropped 11 bases and J dropped 0 bases, with 8 bases sitting between them. The CDR3 covers 13 residues. In DNA form, the CDR3 reads TGTGCCGTACTTCGCTCTGGGGCCAACGTCCTGACTTTC. Its translation is CAVLRSGANVLTF.

The rearrangement uses TRBV5-6 and TRBJ2-3; no clear D. CDR3 length: 13 amino acids. Trimming left V 4 bases short and J 6 bases short, with 12 bases between. Per the germline V gene, CDR1 is SGHDT and CDR2 is YYEEEE. CDR3 bases: TGTGCCAGCAGCCTGGACCCCAGGGATACGCAGTATTTT. It specifies CASSLDPRDTQYF. The variable domain in full, with the rest retrieved from reference TRBV5-6 and TRBJ2-3, is DAGVTQSPTHLIKTRGQQVTLRCSPKSGHDTVSWYQQALGQGPQFIFQYYEEEERQRGNFPDRFSGHQFPNYSSELNVNALLLGDSALYLCASSLDPRDTQYFGPGTRLTVL.

V and J are TRBV18 and TRBJ2-7; TRBD2 matches 10 bases. The CDR3 consists of 14 residues. Germline assignment: CDR1 KGHSH and CDR2 LQKENI. V lost 6 bases to trimming and J lost 5 bases; unmatched junction nucleotides: 7. CDR3 in amino acids: CASSPAGGRNEQYF. DNA for the CDR3: TGTGCCAGCTCCCCAGCGGGAGGGCGGAACGAGCAGTACTTC.